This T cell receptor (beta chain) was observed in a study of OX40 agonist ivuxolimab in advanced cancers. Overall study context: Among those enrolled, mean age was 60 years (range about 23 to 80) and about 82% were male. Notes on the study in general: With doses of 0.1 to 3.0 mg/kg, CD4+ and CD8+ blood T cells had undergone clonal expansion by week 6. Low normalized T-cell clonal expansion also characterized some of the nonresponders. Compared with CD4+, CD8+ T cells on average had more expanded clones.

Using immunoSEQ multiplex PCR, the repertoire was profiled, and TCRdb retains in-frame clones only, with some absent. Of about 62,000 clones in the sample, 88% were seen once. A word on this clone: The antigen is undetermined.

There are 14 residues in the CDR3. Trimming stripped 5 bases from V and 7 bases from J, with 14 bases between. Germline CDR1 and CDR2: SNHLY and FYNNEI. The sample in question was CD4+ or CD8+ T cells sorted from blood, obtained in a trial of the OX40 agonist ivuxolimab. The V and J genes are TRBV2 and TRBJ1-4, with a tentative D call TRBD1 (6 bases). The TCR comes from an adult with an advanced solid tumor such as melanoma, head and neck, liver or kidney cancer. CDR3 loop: CASSRETGGEKLFF. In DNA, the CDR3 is TGTGCCAGCAGTCGTGAGACAGGTGGTGAAAAACTGTTTTTT. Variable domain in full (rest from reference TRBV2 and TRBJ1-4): EPEVTQTPSHQVTQMGQEVILRCVPISNHLYFYWYRQILGQKVEFLVSFYNNEISEKSEIFDDQFSVERPDGSNFTLKIRSTKLEDSAMYFCASSRETGGEKLFFGSGTQLSVL.